Listed here are 13 T cell receptor beta chains from one sample, sequenced in a study of cytotoxic CD8 clonotypes in ibrutinib-treated CLL. The assay was immunoSEQ multiplex PCR, and TCRdb's table has in-frame clones only and misses some. The sample lists some 350,000 clones; about 61% were seen once. Sequences were derived from PBMCs, sampled after 36 months of ibrutinib treatment. Receptors originate from a human donor with chronic lymphocytic leukemia.

A note on this clone: The junction does not match germline at one end; this may be a read error. This chain joins TRBV7-7 and TRBJ2-7, with D possibly being TRBD1 (9 bases). This CDR3 spans 17 amino acids. Germline CDR1 SSHAT, CDR2 FNYEAQ (reference sequence). The DNA of the CDR3 is TGTGCCAGCAGCGCGGGACAGGGATTCAGCGGGAGTTACGTGCAGTACTTC. This gives the protein CASSAGQGFSGSYVQYF.

The chain uses TRBV7-3 and TRBJ2-1, with D perhaps matching TRBD1 or TRBD2 (5 bases each). The CDR3 has 15 amino acids. Germline CDR1 reads SGHTA; CDR2 reads FQGTGA. V lost 2 bases and J 4 bases, leaving 12 bases between the germline ends. CDR3 region: CASSLLGDPYNEQFF. CDR3 DNA: TGTGCCAGCAGCTTATTAGGGGACCCTTACAATGAGCAGTTCTTC.

The chain couples TRBV19 to TRBJ2-1, with D perhaps assigned TRBD1 or TRBD2 (5 bases each). Germline V gene sequence: CDR1 LNHDA, CDR2 SQIVND (reference sequence). The CDR3 is made up of 13 amino acids. Trimming left V 7 bases short and J 10 bases short, with 17 bases between. CDR3 DNA: TGTGCCAGTACCCTCCTGGGGGACGCCGAGCAGTTCTTC. Translating gives CASTLLGDAEQFF.

This sequence joins TRBV10-3 and TRBJ2-1, with TRBD2 matching over 7 bases. The CDR3 length is 15 residues. Germline V CDR1 and CDR2: ENHRY, SYGVKD. J lost 8 bases, V lost 1 base, and 8 bases had no gene match. CDR3 amino acids: CAISEFTGGGHEQFF. The CDR3, as DNA: TGTGCCATCAGTGAGTTCACGGGCGGGGGACATGAGCAGTTCTTC.

This clone was observed a handful of times. The chain joins TRBV15 to TRBJ1-2; no firm D call. The V and J ends lost 1 base and 7 bases respectively, with 13 bases between them. This CDR3 is 14 amino acids long. Germline V gene lookup returns CDR1 LNHNV and CDR2 YYDKDF (reference sequence). In DNA, the CDR3 is TGTGCCACCAGCAGAGTTCCGGGTCTCGGTGGCTACACCTTC. It is translated as CATSRVPGLGGYTF.

This clone appeared a few times. V gene TRBV15 combines with J gene TRBJ1-4, with 8 bases fitting TRBD1. V lost 0 bases to trimming and J lost 8 bases; unmatched junction nucleotides: 5. Germline CDR1 reads LNHNV; CDR2 reads YYDKDF (reference sequence). The CDR3 contains 15 residues. The CDR3 is CATSRDVGQGEKLFF. For the CDR3, the DNA is TGTGCCACCAGCAGAGATGTTGGACAGGGCGAAAAACTGTTTTTT.

The chain joins TRBV5-1 to TRBJ2-3; a weak D match, TRBD1 (6 bases). Germline assignment: CDR1 SGHRS and CDR2 YFSETQ. Between the trimmed V and J ends, which lost 4 bases and 2 bases, there was a span of 20 bases. The CDR3 runs to 17 residues. This CDR3 is CASSHKKNVGATDTQYF. The CDR3, as DNA: TGCGCCAGCAGCCACAAGAAAAACGTGGGGGCCACAGATACGCAGTATTTT.

The J gene is TRBJ1-2, the V gene TRBV7-2; TRBD1 might be the D (5 bases). CDR1 is SGHTA and CDR2 is FQGNSA in the germline V gene. The CDR3 consists of 13 residues. Trimming removed 5 bases from V and 6 bases from J, with 13 bases in between. The CDR3 DNA sequence: TGTGCCAGCAGCAAAACCAGGGTCGATGGCTACACCTTC. Residues: CASSKTRVDGYTF. Combining the CDR3 with reference TRBV7-2 and TRBJ1-2 gives the whole variable domain GAGVSQSPSNKVTEKGKDVELRCDPISGHTALYWYRQSLGQGLEFLIYFQGNSAPDKSGLPSDRFSAERTGGSVSTLTIQRTQQEDSAVYLCASSKTRVDGYTFGSGTRLTVV.

This clone was seen only a few times. The chain carries TRBV2 and TRBJ1-3; 9 nucleotides align to TRBD1. This CDR3 is built from 14 residues. CDR1 and CDR2 (germline): SNHLY, FYNNEI. V shed 5 bases, J shed 4 bases, and the junction held 3 bases outside the gene matches. CDR3 in amino acids: CASSLQGAGNTIYF. The CDR3 DNA sequence: TGTGCCAGCAGTTTACAGGGGGCCGGAAACACCATATATTTT.

The rearrangement links TRBV4-1 to TRBJ1-5; D perhaps matches TRBD1 (5 bases). The germline gives CDR1 MGHRA, CDR2 YSYEKL. Trimming took off 3 bases at V and 7 bases at J, with 16 bases between the two ends. This CDR3 contains 15 residues. Here the CDR3 reads CASSQYKTGEQPQHF. The CDR3 nucleotides are TGCGCCAGCAGCCAGTATAAAACAGGTGAACAGCCCCAGCATTTT.

This chain links TRBV5-4 with TRBJ2-2; no reliable D call. Deletions cut 4 bases from V and 6 bases from J, with 13 bases between. Germline assignment: CDR1 SGHNT and CDR2 YYREEE (reference sequence). The CDR3 sequence is 14 residues long. The CDR3 here is CASSLYPSAGELFF. CDR3 nucleotides: TGTGCCAGCAGCCTTTACCCATCAGCCGGGGAGCTGTTTTTT.

This clone appeared a few times. CDR3 loop: CASSVKGAGSGELFF. In DNA form, the CDR3 reads TGTGCCAGCAGCGTTAAAGGGGCGGGTAGCGGGGAGCTGTTTTTT. The chain recombines TRBV9 with TRBJ2-2; either TRBD1 or TRBD2 may fit D (5 bases each). V lost 2 bases and J lost 7, with 15 bases in between. The CDR3 consists of 15 residues. Germline CDR1 and CDR2: SGDLS and YYNGEE.

The CDR3 bases are TGTGCCAGCACCAATCCGGGCCCAACGGGAGGCTACACCTTC. Translation: CASTNPGPTGGYTF. This chain uses TRBV28 with TRBJ1-2; D is unclear. Trimming took 7 bases from V and 8 from J, leaving 20 bases between them. The V gene's germline CDR1 is MDHEN and CDR2 SYDVKM. This CDR3 spans 14 amino acids.